This entry lists 27 T cell receptor beta chains sequenced from one sample in a study of human T cells and chemical hapten exposure. TCRdb analysed the RACE reads with MiXCR anew, one entry per CDR3 protein. Of about 380,000 distinct CDR3 sequences in the sample, roughly 6% were seen once. The time point: patch test 2, 6 weeks after DPC sensitization. Treatment: therapeutic diphenylcyclopropenone sensitization with weekly scalp DPC. The source material was whole blood, sampled in connection with sensitization to the hapten diphenylcyclopropenone (DPC). These receptors all stem from a woman younger than 30 with alopecia areata. Some clones in this sample may be carry-over from other donors' samples.

This clonotype was observed a handful of times. The V gene is TRBV12-3 or TRBV12-4, the J gene TRBJ1-6; possibly TRBD1 for D (5 bases). Trimming left V 2 bases short and J 10 bases short, with 15 bases between. The CDR3 has 15 amino acids. Here the CDR3 DNA reads TGTGCCAGCAGTTTATCCGGGACTGGCCTGTCACCCCTCCACTTT. Amino acid sequence: CASSLSGTGLSPLHF.

The rearrangement links TRBV7-2 to TRBJ1-1; D is unclear. CDR3 size: 15 residues. Germline values: CDR1 SGHTA, CDR2 FQGNSA. With 2 bases removed from V and 1 base from J, the gap between germline ends came to 11 bases. The CDR3 bases are TGTGCCAGCAGCTTAAAGCCAGCACGGAACACTGAAGCTTTCTTT. It codes for CASSLKPARNTEAFF.

This clonotype has a count of ten or more. The chain has TRBV28 and TRBJ2-7; no reliable D call. The V gene lost 3 bases and the J gene lost 3 bases, with 9 bases spanning the gap. This CDR3 contains 13 residues. Germline values: CDR1 MDHEN, CDR2 SYDVKM. The CDR3 sequence is CASSFPPLYEQYF. In nucleotides, the CDR3 is TGTGCCAGCAGTTTTCCTCCCCTCTACGAGCAGTACTTC.

As concerns this clonotype: A read error may be the cause here, since a much bigger clone is one base away. V and J are TRBV18 and TRBJ1-6; D remains ambiguous. Germline loops: CDR1 KGHSH, CDR2 LQKENI. The CDR3 sequence is 15 residues long. CDR3 sequence reads: CASSAIMVENSPFHF. CDR3 DNA: TGTGCCAGCTCAGCAATCATGGTTGAAAATTCACCCTTCCACTTT.

This clonotype was counted many times. This rearrangement joins TRBV5-5 to TRBJ1-2; 8 bases line up with TRBD1. Germline CDR1 is SGHKS and CDR2 is YYEKEE (reference sequence). The CDR3 has 14 amino acids. V gave up 4 bases and J gave up 5 bases; unmatched junction bases: 7. As DNA, the CDR3 is TGTGCCAGCAGCCCACAGGGGGAGGCGTATGGCTACACCTTC. Protein product: CASSPQGEAYGYTF. The full variable domain, rest sourced from reference TRBV5-5 and TRBJ1-2, is DAGVTQSPTHLIKTRGQQVTLRCSPISGHKSVSWYQQVLGQGPQFIFQYYEKEERGRGNFPDRFSARQFPNYSSELNVNALLLGDSALYLCASSPQGEAYGYTFGSGTRLTVV.

This clonotype was seen a few times. This chain uses TRBV12-3 or TRBV12-4 with TRBJ1-6, with TRBD1 matching over 7 bases. The CDR3 loop spans 14 amino acids. V lost 4 bases and J lost 5; bases outside the gene matches: 2. The CDR3, as DNA: TGTGCCAGCAGTTCCGGACAGGATAATTCACCCCTCCACTTT. The encoded protein is CASSSGQDNSPLHF.

This clonotype was found many times. The genes are TRBV6-5 and TRBJ1-5; tentatively, D is TRBD1 (5 bases). Trimming cost V 2 bases and J 5 bases, with 7 bases left between them. Per the germline V gene, CDR1 is MNHEY and CDR2 is SVGAGI. The CDR3 runs to 13 residues. CDR3 region: CASSYGGYQPQHF. Here the CDR3 DNA reads TGTGCCAGCAGTTACGGGGGTTATCAGCCCCAGCATTTT.

There are many counts of this clonotype. The chain carries TRBV6-5 and TRBJ1-1; D unclear. The CDR3 runs to 12 residues. Germline CDR1 reads MNHEY; CDR2 reads SVGAGI. Trimming took off 2 bases at V and 8 bases at J, with 9 bases between the two ends. For the CDR3, the DNA is TGTGCCAGCAGTTACAGGCAGCAAGAAGCTTTCTTT. Its translation is CASSYRQQEAFF.

This clonotype was seen repeatedly, ten times or more. CDR3 sequence reads: CASSRDGIYHFSGNTIYF. For the CDR3, the DNA is TGTGCCAGCAGCCGCGATGGGATCTATCATTTCTCTGGAAACACCATATATTTT. This chain joins TRBV3-1 and TRBJ1-3, with D hard to call. Per the germline V gene, CDR1 is LGHDT and CDR2 is YNNKEL (reference sequence). The CDR3 has 18 amino acids. The germline V and J ends were trimmed by 4 bases and 0 bases, with 19 bases remaining between them. Full variable domain (remainder filled in from reference TRBV3-1 and TRBJ1-3): DTAVSQTPKYLVTQMGNDKSIKCEQNLGHDTMYWYKQDSKKFLKIMFSYNNKELIINETVPNRFSPKSPDKAHLNLHINSLELGDSAVYFCASSRDGIYHFSGNTIYFGEGSWLTVV.

This clonotype has a count of ten or more. The chain couples TRBV19 to TRBJ1-6, with D uncertain. Trimming shortened V by 3 bases and J by 4 bases, and 10 bases separated the two germline ends. CDR3 length: 15 residues. Germline V gives CDR1 LNHDA, CDR2 SQIVND (reference sequence). The CDR3 DNA sequence: TGTGCCAGTAGTATTTCCAGCCCTTATAATTCACCCCTCCACTTT. It codes for CASSISSPYNSPLHF. Based on the CDR3 plus reference TRBV19 and TRBJ1-6, the full variable domain is DGGITQSPKYLFRKEGQNVTLSCEQNLNHDAMYWYRQDPGQGLRLIYYSQIVNDFQKGDIAEGYSVSREKKESFPLTVTSAQKNPTAFYLCASSISSPYNSPLHFGNGTRLTVT.

The genes are TRBV27 and TRBJ1-5, with D tentatively TRBD1 (6 bases). Trimming pared 4 bases from V and 1 base from J, leaving 11 bases between. From germline, CDR1 is MNHEY and CDR2 SMNVEV (reference sequence). The CDR3 is 15 amino acids. The CDR3 DNA reads as TGTGCCAGCAGTTCCGATGGACAGAGCAATCAGCCCCAGCATTTT. It specifies CASSSDGQSNQPQHF.

This clonotype appeared a few times. The chain combines TRBV25-1 with TRBJ2-3; TRBD1 might be the D (5 bases). CDR3 length: 15 residues. Per germline, CDR1 MGHDK and CDR2 SYGVNS. V lost 6 bases, J lost 1 base, and 14 bases lay in between. The CDR3 DNA sequence: TGTGCCAGCAGCGATACTACAGGCCGCACAGATACGCAGTATTTT. It translates to CASSDTTGRTDTQYF.

This clonotype was recorded at least ten times. The chain uses TRBV28 and TRBJ1-2; D is unresolved. CDR3 length equals 16 residues. Looked up from germline, CDR1 is MDHEN and CDR2 is SYDVKM. Deletions cut 3 bases from V and 8 bases from J, with 22 bases between. The DNA of the CDR3 is TGTGCCAGCAGTTTGTTCTCTGAAGGTGGGATAGGAGGCTACACCTTC. This gives the protein CASSLFSEGGIGGYTF.

This clonotype was seen ten or more times. The chain recombines TRBV4-1 with TRBJ1-2, with 9 nucleotides matching TRBD1. Germline V lookup: CDR1 MGHRA, CDR2 YSYEKL. The CDR3 is 15 amino acids. J lost 4 bases, V lost 4 bases, and 7 bases had no gene match. The CDR3 DNA sequence: TGCGCCAGCAGCCCCGGACAGGGGAATCTCTATGGCTACACCTTC. Translating gives CASSPGQGNLYGYTF.

This clonotype turned up a few times. V usage is TRBV5-4 and J usage is TRBJ1-1; a weak D match, TRBD1 (5 bases). Germline V gene sequence: CDR1 SGHNT, CDR2 YYREEE (reference sequence). Trimming took 4 bases from V and 5 from J, leaving 18 bases between them. The CDR3 covers 15 residues. CDR3: CASSLPGGHGTEAFF. As DNA, the CDR3 is TGTGCCAGCAGCCTACCGGGGGGTCATGGGACTGAAGCTTTCTTT.

This clonotype was counted a few times. The chain couples TRBV6-5 to TRBJ1-2; unclear D gene. This CDR3 is built from 15 residues. The germline V and J ends were trimmed by 0 bases and 9 bases, with 17 bases remaining between them. Germline V CDR1 and CDR2: MNHEY, SVGAGI. CDR3 nucleotide sequence: TGTGCCAGCAGTTACTCGAATCGGGGAGGTAGTCGCTACACCTTC. This gives the protein CASSYSNRGGSRYTF.

The V call is TRBV7-8, the J call TRBJ1-5; D remains ambiguous. Per the germline V gene, CDR1 is SGHVS and CDR2 is FQNEAQ. The CDR3 runs to 18 residues. Trimming took off 5 bases at V and 0 bases at J, with 20 bases between the two ends. The CDR3 nucleotides read TGTGCCAGCAGCCCTGCCCTGAGAGGTCCTTATAGCAATCAGCCCCAGCATTTT. As protein: CASSPALRGPYSNQPQHF.

In this sample, this clonotype turned up a few times. The V call is TRBV29-1, the J call TRBJ1-1, with unresolved D. CDR1 SQVTM and CDR2 ANQGSEA come from the germline V gene. Deletions cut 5 bases from V and 0 bases from J, with 10 bases between. The CDR3 is made up of 13 amino acids. CDR3 nucleotide sequence: TGCAGCGTTTCGTACAGCATGAACACTGAAGCTTTCTTT. Protein product: CSVSYSMNTEAFF. The whole variable domain, filled in from reference TRBV29-1 and TRBJ1-1, reads SAVISQKPSRDICQRGTSLTIQCQVDSQVTMMFWYRQQPGQSLTLIATANQGSEATYESGFVIDKFPISRPNLTFSTLTVSNMSPEDSSIYLCSVSYSMNTEAFFGQGTRLTVV.

The sample holds many counts of this clonotype. Its ends do not fully match the called genes, so a read error is possible. The chain combines TRBV7-6 with TRBJ1-2; D unresolved. This CDR3 has 13 residues. Germline assignment: CDR1 SGHVS and CDR2 FNYEAQ. CDR3 nucleotides: TGTGCCAGCAGCTTCCTCCATTTTCGCCGCCTGGCCTTC. As protein: CASSFLHFRRLAF. Using reference TRBV7-6 and TRBJ1-2 for the parts outside the CDR3, the full variable domain is GAGVSQSPRYKVTKRGQDVALRCDPISGHVSLYWYRQALGQGPEFLTYFNYEAQQDKSGLPNDRFSAERPEGSISTLTIQRTEQRDSAMYRCASSFLHFRRLAFGSGTRLTVV.

The chain uses TRBV3-1 and TRBJ2-3; D is undetermined. The V end lost 0 bases, the J end lost 7 bases, and 5 bases lay between the germline ends. The V gene's germline CDR1 is LGHDT and CDR2 YNNKEL (reference sequence). This CDR3 comprises 12 residues. The CDR3 DNA reads TGTGCCAGCAGCCAAGATGGGCATACGCAGTATTTT. Translation gives CASSQDGHTQYF.

The chain couples TRBV7-8 to TRBJ1-4, with D unclear. V lost 2 bases to trimming and J lost 4 bases, with 11 bases between them. CDR3 size: 15 residues. Germline CDR1 SGHVS, CDR2 FQNEAQ. In DNA, the CDR3 is TGTGCCAGCAGCTTACGGCGGGCGCTTAATGAAAAACTGTTTTTT. It codes for CASSLRRALNEKLFF.

This clonotype was counted only a few times. The rearrangement joins TRBV14 to TRBJ2-5; D remains ambiguous. V gave up 0 bases and J gave up 4 bases, with 15 bases separating them. Germline V lookup: CDR1 SGHDN, CDR2 FVKESK. This CDR3 contains 16 residues. The CDR3 DNA follows: TGTGCCAGCAGCCAAGAGGAGCTGAGAAGGCCAGAGACCCAGTACTTC. Translation: CASSQEELRRPETQYF.

This clonotype was recorded many times. This chain connects TRBV10-3 to TRBJ1-5, with TRBD1 matching 9 bases. V shed 0 bases and J 0 bases; nucleotides not matched to a gene: 3. Germline CDR1 is ENHRY and CDR2 is SYGVKD. The CDR3 covers 17 residues. CDR3 in DNA: TGTGCCATCAGTGAGTCAAGGACAGGGGTTAGCAATCAGCCCCAGCATTTT. As protein: CAISESRTGVSNQPQHF.

This clonotype came up many times. The chain employs TRBV5-1 and TRBJ1-2; unclear D gene. CDR1 SGHRS and CDR2 YFSETQ come from the germline V gene. This CDR3 contains 14 residues. The V gene lost 3 bases and the J gene lost 4 bases, with 13 bases spanning the gap. The CDR3 nucleotides are TGCGCCAGCAGCTCAGCTCAGCATTTCTATGGCTACACCTTC. Translated: CASSSAQHFYGYTF.

This clonotype was picked up a small number of times. The V call is TRBV6-1, the J call TRBJ1-1; weak D call: TRBD1 (5 bases). The CDR3 is made up of 14 amino acids. Germline values: CDR1 MNHNS, CDR2 SASEGT. Trimming cost V 3 bases and J 6 bases, with 14 bases left between them. The CDR3 region is CASSEGRDLAEAFF. The CDR3 DNA sequence: TGTGCCAGCAGTGAGGGACGGGACTTAGCTGAAGCTTTCTTT.

This clonotype was seen more than once but under ten times. The chain links TRBV6-2 or TRBV6-3 to TRBJ2-3, with a tentative D call TRBD2 (5 bases). Trimming stripped 4 bases from V and 9 bases from J, with 20 bases between. This CDR3 contains 15 residues. CDR1 and CDR2 from the germline V gene are MNHEY and SVGEGT. The CDR3 spells CASSSPMASGLTQYF. The CDR3 nucleotides read TGTGCCAGCAGTTCCCCGATGGCGTCAGGACTGACGCAGTATTTT.

This clonotype occurred many times. The chain combines TRBV20-1 with TRBJ1-1; 8 nucleotides agree with TRBD1. The CDR3 has 13 amino acids. The V and J ends lost 2 bases and 6 bases, in that order; junction bases with no gene match: 5. Germline CDR1 reads DFQATT; CDR2 reads SNEGSKA (reference sequence). The CDR3 is CSARSTGDSEAFF. Written as DNA, the CDR3 is TGCAGTGCTAGATCGACAGGGGATTCTGAAGCTTTCTTT.